This is a list of T cell receptor beta chains from one sample in a study of shared T cell receptors in the human thymus. Assay: immunoSEQ multiplex PCR; the TCRdb copy retains only in-frame clones and omits some. Of about 380,000 clones listed, approximately 95% are singletons. Specimen: thymocytes. All receptors derive from a human donor. The CDR3 runs from the conserved cysteine through the conserved F or W. The D gene is left open where the match is weak. Where a row states a size, it is once, few, many or the class of an expanded clone; other rows omit it.

D: NA
V: TRBV6-6
J: TRBJ1-2
size: NA
DNA: TGTGCCAGCAGTTACTCGTCCAGACATGGCTACACCTTC
CDR3: CASSYSSRHGYTF

D: TRBD2
V: TRBV7-8
J: TRBJ2-1
size: NA
DNA: TGTGCCAGCAGCTTACCCGGGACTAGCAGAAACAATGAGCAGTTCTTC
CDR3: CASSLPGTSRNNEQFF

D: NA
V: TRBV6-1
J: TRBJ1-5
size: NA
DNA: TGTGCCAGCAGTGATACCCGGCCTCTAAGGCATCAGCCCCAGCATTTT
CDR3: CASSDTRPLRHQPQHF

D: TRBD2
V: TRBV15
J: TRBJ2-7
size: NA
DNA: TGTGCCACCAGCAGATCGGGGGGGTACGAGCAGTACTTC
CDR3: CATSRSGGYEQYF

D: NA
V: TRBV27
J: TRBJ1-1
size: once
DNA: TGTGCCAGCAGTTTGCCGGGCGCGATGAACACTGAAGCTTTCTTT
CDR3: CASSLPGAMNTEAFF

D: TRBD1
V: TRBV7-8
J: TRBJ1-1
size: NA
DNA: TGTGCCAGCAGCCAAACAGGGGCGAACACTGAAGCTTTCTTT
CDR3: CASSQTGANTEAFF

D: NA
V: TRBV27
J: TRBJ1-2
size: NA
DNA: TGTGCCAGCAGTTTATTGGCGACAGTCCATAACTATGGCTACACCTTC
CDR3: CASSLLATVHNYGYTF

D: NA
V: TRBV28
J: TRBJ2-3
size: NA
DNA: TGTGCCAGCAGGGCAGGGGCGGATCGAGATACGCAGTATTTT
CDR3: CASRAGADRDTQYF

D: TRBD1
V: TRBV28
J: TRBJ1-5
size: NA
DNA: TGTGCCAGCAGTGCGCTACCGGGACAGGGCCCCCTTAGCAATCAGCCCCAGCATTTT
CDR3: CASSALPGQGPLSNQPQHF

D: NA
V: TRBV7-9
J: TRBJ1-2
size: once
DNA: TGTGCCAGCAGCTTTTCGGGGGCGCTGGCCTATGGCTACACCTTC
CDR3: CASSFSGALAYGYTF

D: NA
V: TRBV27
J: TRBJ2-1
size: NA
DNA: TGTGCCAGCAGTTCACCGGGACCTTCGAGCTCCTACAATGAGCAGTTCTTC
CDR3: CASSSPGPSSSYNEQFF

D: TRBD1
V: TRBV28
J: TRBJ2-3
size: once
DNA: TGTGCCAGCAGTTTCCCAACAGGGGGCTCTTTCGGAGATACGCAGTATTTT
CDR3: CASSFPTGGSFGDTQYF

D: NA
V: TRBV19
J: TRBJ2-5
size: NA
DNA: TGTGCCAGTAGTCACGCTCACCCAGCGTCGCGGGAGACCCAGTACTTC
CDR3: CASSHAHPASRETQYF

D: NA
V: TRBV28
J: TRBJ2-4
size: NA
DNA: TGTGCCAGCAGCCGCCAGTACATTCAGTACTTC
CDR3: CASSRQYIQYF

D: NA
V: TRBV30
J: TRBJ2-7
size: NA
DNA: TGTGCCTGGGATACGTCCTACGAGCAGTACTTC
CDR3: CAWDTSYEQYF

D: NA
V: TRBV27
J: TRBJ1-1
size: NA
DNA: TGTGCCAGCACCGATACAGGGTTCACTGAAGCTTTCTTT
CDR3: CASTDTGFTEAFF

D: NA
V: TRBV7-9
J: TRBJ1-3
size: NA
DNA: TGTGCCAGCCGGAAAGGCCGGGCGTTGGGAAACACCATATATTTT
CDR3: CASRKGRALGNTIYF

D: TRBD1
V: TRBV28
J: TRBJ2-7
size: NA
DNA: TGTGCCAGCAGTTACAGGGACAGGCCCTACGAGCAGTACTTC
CDR3: CASSYRDRPYEQYF

D: TRBD1
V: TRBV28
J: TRBJ1-1
size: NA
DNA: TGTGCCAGCACCAAGATGAAAAGGGGACAGGTGAACACTGAAGCTTTCTTT
CDR3: CASTKMKRGQVNTEAFF

D: TRBD1
V: TRBV27
J: TRBJ2-6
size: once
DNA: TGTGCCAGCAGCTGGGGACAGGGGGGGTCGGAGTCCCCCTCTGGGGCCAACGTCCTGACTTTC
CDR3: CASSWGQGGSESPSGANVLTF

D: TRBD2
V: TRBV11-2
J: TRBJ2-2
size: NA
DNA: TGTGCCAGCAGCCCTCGACTAGCGGCTGATGGGGGGGAGCTGTTTTTT
CDR3: CASSPRLAADGGELFF

D: TRBD2
V: TRBV2
J: TRBJ2-3
size: NA
DNA: TGTGCCAGCAGTGAAGCCGGACTAGCGGGAGCAACAGATACGCAGTATTTT
CDR3: CASSEAGLAGATDTQYF

D: TRBD1
V: TRBV28
J: TRBJ2-7
size: NA
DNA: TGTGCCAGCAGTTGCCGGGACAGGGACTTTGGTCCTTGGTACGAGCAGTACTTC
CDR3: CASSCRDRDFGPWYEQYF

D: TRBD1
V: TRBV30
J: TRBJ2-3
size: NA
DNA: TGTGCCTGGAGTGTGGGGACAGCTAGCACAGATACGCAGTATTTT
CDR3: CAWSVGTASTDTQYF

D: NA
V: TRBV7-9
J: TRBJ2-7
size: NA
DNA: TGTGCCAGCAGCTTAGTAGACCCTAGGCTCGAGCAGTACTTC
CDR3: CASSLVDPRLEQYF

D: TRBD1
V: TRBV7-2
J: TRBJ2-7
size: once
DNA: TGTGCCAGCAGCTTGGGGACAGGGGGGGCCTACGAGCAGTACTTC
CDR3: CASSLGTGGAYEQYF

D: NA
V: TRBV29-1
J: TRBJ1-2
size: NA
DNA: TGCAGCGTTAGTGGGGCGGGACGGCTCTATGGCTACACCTTC
CDR3: CSVSGAGRLYGYTF

D: TRBD2
V: TRBV7-8
J: TRBJ2-1
size: once
DNA: TGTGCCAGCAGCTTAGAAGGACTAGCGGGAGGGGCCACCTCCTACAATGAGCAGTTCTTC
CDR3: CASSLEGLAGGATSYNEQFF

D: TRBD2
V: TRBV28
J: TRBJ2-3
size: NA
DNA: TGTGCCAGCAGCCTGGGACTAGTCTTGGAACTTACGCAGTATTTT
CDR3: CASSLGLVLELTQYF

D: NA
V: TRBV30
J: TRBJ1-1
size: NA
DNA: TGTGCCTGGAGCAACATAGTCCTTAATGGGGGGAACACTGAAGCTTTCTTT
CDR3: CAWSNIVLNGGNTEAFF

D: TRBD1
V: TRBV10-3
J: TRBJ2-1
size: NA
DNA: TGTGCCATCAGTGATGCACCGGGACAGACCTACAATGAGCAGTTCTTC
CDR3: CAISDAPGQTYNEQFF

D: NA
V: TRBV28
J: TRBJ2-7
size: NA
DNA: TGTGCCAGCAGTTTCCCGGCCGGCGACGGGATCGAGCAGTACTTC
CDR3: CASSFPAGDGIEQYF

D: NA
V: TRBV5-1
J: TRBJ1-1
size: NA
DNA: TGCGCCAGCAGCTGGGACACCCAGAACACTGAAGCTTTCTTT
CDR3: CASSWDTQNTEAFF

D: NA
V: TRBV28
J: TRBJ2-1
size: few
DNA: TGTGCCAGCAGTTTATGGGACAATGAGCAGTTCTTC
CDR3: CASSLWDNEQFF

D: TRBD1
V: TRBV7-2
J: TRBJ2-7
size: NA
DNA: TGTGCCAGCAGCTTGGGTTTTGACAGGGCCCTCGAGCAGTACTTC
CDR3: CASSLGFDRALEQYF

D: NA
V: TRBV27
J: TRBJ1-1
size: once
DNA: TGTGCCAGCAGTATCCGCGGAGGGGGGAACACTGAAGCTTTCTTT
CDR3: CASSIRGGGNTEAFF